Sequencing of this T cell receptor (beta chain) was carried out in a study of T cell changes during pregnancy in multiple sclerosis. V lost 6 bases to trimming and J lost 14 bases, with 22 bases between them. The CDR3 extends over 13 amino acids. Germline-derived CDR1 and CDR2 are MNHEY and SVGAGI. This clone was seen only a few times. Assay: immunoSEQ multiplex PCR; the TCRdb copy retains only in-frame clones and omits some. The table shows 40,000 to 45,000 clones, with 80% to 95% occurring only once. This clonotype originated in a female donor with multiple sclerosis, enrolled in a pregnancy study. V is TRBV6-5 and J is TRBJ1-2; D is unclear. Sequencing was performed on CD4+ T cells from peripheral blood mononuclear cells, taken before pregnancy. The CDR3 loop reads CASRILEPYDETF. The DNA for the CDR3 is TGTGCCAGCAGGATTTTAGAGCCCTATGATGAGACCTTC.